The TCR beta chain under discussion was sequenced for a study of T cell responses to AZD1222 COVID-19 vaccine. As for the study in general: Combined were second doses at about 4 or about 12 weeks. Study-wide findings and caveats: Spike-wide coverage was observed for vaccine-associated CD4 TCRs, with dominant responses at 160-218 and 743-854. The donor cohort was predominantly white British with a female majority, and clonal diversity may have been underestimated. Repertoire samples came only from after the peak T cell response.

Concerning this clone: No antigen is known for it.

The assay was immunoSEQ multiplex PCR, and TCRdb's table has in-frame clones only and misses some. Altogether some 150,000 clones are present, just over 90% being singletons, with the ten largest covering roughly 2%. This receptor was taken from an adult in good health. This specimen consisted of peripheral blood, obtained on day 0 of AZD1222 vaccination.

Written as DNA, the CDR3 is TGTGCCAGCAGCTTGAAGGTGAACACTGAAGCTTTCTTT. Protein product: CASSLKVNTEAFF. The rearrangement uses TRBV5-6 and TRBJ1-1, with D hard to call. V lost 1 base, J lost 0 bases, and 4 bases lay in between. Germline CDR1 SGHDT, CDR2 YYEEEE. The length of the CDR3 is 13 residues.